This T cell receptor (beta chain) was retrieved from a study of blood T cell repertoires in COVID-19. Background on the study: COVID-19 samples, acute and convalescent, were from the United States, Italy and Spain. PBMCs, B-cell-depleted T cells, or T cells were the source of the cDNA or gDNA that made up the material.

The CDR3 is made up of 15 amino acids. Germline V lookup: CDR1 LNHNV, CDR2 YYDKDF (reference sequence). V was cut by 0 bases and J by 2 bases, with 10 bases left in between. A single count supports this clone. TCRdb's copy holds only in-frame clones and misses some; the assay was immunoSEQ multiplex PCR. The data show about 150,000 clones, about nine tenths seen once. Sequencing was done on a sample of peripheral blood. The TCR comes from a man aged 18-30 years with COVID-19, enrolled during active disease. The J gene is TRBJ1-1, the V gene TRBV15, with D hard to call. CDR3 nucleotide sequence: TGTGCCACCAGCAGAGATCCAGGTGGCAACACTGAAGCTTTCTTT. Translating gives CATSRDPGGNTEAFF. The variable domain in full, with the rest retrieved from reference TRBV15 and TRBJ1-1, is DAMVIQNPRYQVTQFGKPVTLSCSQTLNHNVMYWYQQKSSQAPKLLFHYYDKDFNNEADTPDNFQSRRPNTSFCFLDIRSPGLGDTAMYLCATSRDPGGNTEAFFGQGTRLTVV.